This record covers a single T cell receptor (beta chain). What it binds is unknown. This specimen belongs to a study of cytomegalovirus exposure and HLA in healthy donors. V shed 7 bases and J shed 0 bases, with 16 bases lying between them. From germline, CDR1 is LNHNV and CDR2 YYDKDF (reference sequence). This CDR3 is 16 amino acids long. The study drew the donors from its roughly 120-subject validation cohort, separate from the approximately 690-subject first cohort. TCRdb keeps only in-frame clones here, not all; method: immunoSEQ multiplex PCR. The data contain some 320,000 clones, around 90% of them singletons. Overall study results and limits: Clusters of TCRs from the first cohort tended to co-occur in the roughly 120 validation repertoires (as a later analysis found). Confirmation was obtained in vitro that a few CMV-associated chains are specific for CMV antigens. Per published reports, the classifier diagnosed cytomegalovirus status with high specificity and sensitivity.

What was sequenced was PBMCs. The genes are TRBV15 and TRBJ1-5; tentatively, D is TRBD1 (5 bases). This receptor was identified in a woman younger than 45 in good health and CMV-seropositive. The CDR3 bases are TGTGCCACCACCCCCCGCAGGGATGATAGCAATCAGCCCCAGCATTTT. Its translation is CATTPRRDDSNQPQHF.